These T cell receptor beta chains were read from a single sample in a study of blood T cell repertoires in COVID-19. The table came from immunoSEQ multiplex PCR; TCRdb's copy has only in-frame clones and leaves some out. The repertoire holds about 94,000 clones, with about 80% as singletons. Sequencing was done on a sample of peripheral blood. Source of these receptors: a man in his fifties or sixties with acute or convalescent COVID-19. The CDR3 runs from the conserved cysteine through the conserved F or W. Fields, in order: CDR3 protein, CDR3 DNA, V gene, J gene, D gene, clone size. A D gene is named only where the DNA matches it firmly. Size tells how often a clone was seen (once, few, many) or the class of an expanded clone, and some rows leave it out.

CDR3: CASSPGQGTDTQYF
DNA: TGTGCCAGCAGCCCGGGACAGGGAACAGATACGCAGTATTTT
V: TRBV6-5
J: TRBJ2-3
D: TRBD1
size: .

CDR3: CAWSVQASEPQHF
DNA: TGTGCCTGGAGTGTACAGGCCTCGGAGCCCCAGCATTTT
V: TRBV30
J: TRBJ1-5
D: .
size: .

CDR3: CASSPFTGYTGELFF
DNA: TGTGCCAGCAGCCCCTTTACGGGGTATACCGGGGAGCTGTTTTTT
V: TRBV7-9
J: TRBJ2-2
D: .
size: once

CDR3: CASSGWTSGTDTQYF
DNA: TGTGCCAGCAGCGGATGGACTAGCGGAACAGATACGCAGTATTTT
V: TRBV9
J: TRBJ2-3
D: TRBD2
size: .

CDR3: CASSYQSSNQPQHF
DNA: TGTGCCAGCAGTTATCAGTCTAGCAATCAGCCCCAGCATTTT
V: TRBV6-6
J: TRBJ1-5
D: .
size: .

CDR3: CASSLARGAENYGYTF
DNA: TGTGCCAGCAGCTTAGCGCGGGGGGCCGAGAACTATGGCTACACCTTC
V: TRBV5-4
J: TRBJ1-2
D: .
size: .

CDR3: CASSLLSTEQYF
DNA: TGTGCCAGCAGCCTTCTCTCAACAGAGCAGTACTTC
V: TRBV7-8
J: TRBJ2-7
D: .
size: .

CDR3: CASSRTSGGASNEQFF
DNA: TGCGCCAGCAGCCGGACTAGCGGGGGGGCAAGCAATGAGCAGTTCTTC
V: TRBV5-1
J: TRBJ2-1
D: TRBD2
size: .

CDR3: CASSPTDFYGYTF
DNA: TGTGCCAGCAGCCCGACAGACTTCTATGGCTACACCTTC
V: TRBV25-1
J: TRBJ1-2
D: .
size: .

CDR3: CASSQGHRGSSGNTIYF
DNA: TGTGCCAGCAGCCAAGGACACAGGGGGAGCTCTGGAAACACCATATATTTT
V: TRBV3-1/TRBV3-2
J: TRBJ1-3
D: TRBD1
size: once

CDR3: CASGLGGAYNEQFF
DNA: TGTGCTAGTGGTTTAGGGGGGGCCTACAATGAGCAGTTCTTC
V: TRBV12-5
J: TRBJ2-1
D: .
size: .

CDR3: CATSDPSGGNEAFF
DNA: TGTGCCACCAGTGATCCGTCAGGGGGTAACGAAGCTTTCTTT
V: TRBV24-1
J: TRBJ1-1
D: TRBD1
size: .

CDR3: CASSVYKNTEAFF
DNA: TGTGCCAGCAGCGTATATAAGAACACTGAAGCTTTCTTT
V: TRBV5-4
J: TRBJ1-1
D: .
size: .

CDR3: CASSESGGSDEKLFF
DNA: TGTGCCAGCAGTGAAAGTGGGGGGTCGGATGAAAAACTGTTTTTT
V: TRBV25-1
J: TRBJ1-4
D: .
size: .

CDR3: CASSLGGTASTDTQYF
DNA: TGCGCCAGCAGCTTGGGCGGGACAGCTAGCACAGATACGCAGTATTTT
V: TRBV5-1
J: TRBJ2-3
D: .
size: once

CDR3: CASSQDGNQPQHF
DNA: TGCGCCAGCAGCCAAGACGGTAATCAGCCCCAGCATTTT
V: TRBV4-1
J: TRBJ1-5
D: .
size: once

CDR3: CASSLGQISTDTQYF
DNA: TGCGCCAGCAGCTTGGGACAGATTAGCACAGATACGCAGTATTTT
V: TRBV5-1
J: TRBJ2-3
D: .
size: .

CDR3: CSAQDRDRYSYEQYF
DNA: TGCAGCGCACAAGACCGAGACAGATACTCCTACGAGCAGTACTTC
V: TRBV29-1
J: TRBJ2-7
D: .
size: few

CDR3: CASSQGLAGSEQYF
DNA: TGCGCCAGCAGCCAGGGACTAGCGGGTAGCGAGCAGTACTTC
V: TRBV4-1
J: TRBJ2-7
D: TRBD2
size: .

CDR3: CASSAYRDRSYEQYF
DNA: TGCGCCAGCAGCGCTTACCGGGACAGGTCCTACGAGCAGTACTTC
V: TRBV5-1
J: TRBJ2-7
D: TRBD1
size: .

CDR3: CASNVGGEQPQHF
DNA: TGTGCCAGCAATGTCGGAGGGGAACAGCCCCAGCATTTT
V: TRBV6-1
J: TRBJ1-5
D: .
size: .

CDR3: CASSPGQGAYYGYTF
DNA: TGCGCCAGCAGCCCGGGACAGGGGGCGTACTATGGCTACACCTTC
V: TRBV5-1
J: TRBJ1-2
D: TRBD1
size: .